The following is a T cell receptor (beta chain) sequence with its context. Its antigen has not been determined. No base quality information exists; no much larger clone differs at one position. Every donor in the study was a healthy Caucasian. The twin cohort consisted of three pairs of female monozygotic twins, all aged about 18 to 29 years. Positive isolation kits from Invitrogen were used to isolate CD4+ and CD8+ T cell populations. This entry is derived from a study of identical twins (dated by TCRdb to about 2016). Regarding the complete study: To test whether fetal clonotypes persist, the study used deep sequencing on TCR alpha and beta repertoires from monozygotic twins, unrelated adults of various ages, and cord blood. Replicate twin experiments were performed at different times using different library preparation protocols to rule out contamination. General conclusions and limits of the study: Excess twin sharing in beta out-of-frame sequences was weaker because fewer shared sequences lowered the signal-to-noise ratio. Out-of-frame TCR alpha sequences shared between twins showed an excess of low generation-probability sequences compared with coincidental sharing between unrelated individuals. Because the same donors could not be followed over many years, conclusions were based on cross-sectional statistical analysis. Abundant cord blood beta clonotypes carried fewer insertions; young adult naive repertoires showed a weaker similar trend, while memory repertoires showed none. Invariant T cells such as MAIT and iNKT could partly confound zero-insertion analyses, although diverse VJ usage argued against such confounding for most clonotypes. Recombination models systematically underestimated out-of-frame TCR alpha sharing in monozygotic twins but agreed with sharing between unrelated individuals.

The library was obtained by 5' RACE. The sequencer listed for this sample is Illumina HiSeq 2000. A universal primer binding site was added through template switching, and the final cDNA carried a unique molecular identifier so that TCR cDNA molecules could be counted accurately. Specific primers in the conserved constant-segment region were used to synthesize first-strand cDNA for TCR alpha and beta chains. To control for contamination, every cDNA library carried two barcodes: a SMART-Mk sample barcode plus Illumina barcodes. TruSeq adapter sequences along with Illumina sample barcodes were introduced in two successive PCR steps. The Illumina HiSeq platform was used with custom primers to sequence TCR alpha and beta cDNA libraries. For the original study's pipeline: MiGEC was used to process raw reads and extract unique molecular identifiers, and MiXCR was used to find CDR3 positions. For each individual, recombination models were inferred using an EM algorithm with the repgenHMM and IGoR tools. Shared clonotypes were analyzed with the tcR package in R, and sharing was normalized by the product of cloneset sizes. Out-of-frame nonproductive sequences were analyzed to study raw recombination free of thymic and clonal selection effects. The public reads were reanalyzed by TCRdb: fastp trimming at Q25, MiXCR alignment, in-frame beta chains only. Rows with one shared CDR3 protein collapse into an entry with the most common genes and DNA. The V and J calls were determined by TCRdb, not by the authors. This sample lists just under 550,000 distinct CDR3 sequences; roughly 15% were detected once. The leading ten clones occupy roughly 0.44% of the sample.

Separately, the same data were catalogued under a study of yellow fever vaccine responses in identical twins. The other study reports the following: According to the authors, the vaccine-induced T cell response in identical twins seemed to be partly convergent and partly specific to each individual. The study precisely tracked vaccine-responding T cell clones in identical twins.

The sample comprised CD4+ T cells sorted from blood. This clonotype was obtained from a woman aged 18-35 years in good health.

The CDR3 protein sequence reads: CASSSMQTTTEAFF. At the DNA level, the sequence is TGTGCCAGCAGCTCCATGCAGACTACCACTGAAGCTTTCTTT. Recombination connected TRBV12-3 or TRBV12-4 to TRBJ1-1, with an unclear D gene assignment. Its CDR3 holds 14 amino acids, cysteine through phenylalanine. The retained sequence is limited to the CDR3, 42 bases, with the frame set at the first base. V loses 6 bases of germline sequence and J loses 4 bases, and the interval between the two ends is 15 bases.